This T cell receptor (beta chain) was sequenced during a study of metastatic and nonmetastatic thyroid tumors. General observations from the study: Relative to benign nodules, malignant thyroid tumors were reportedly characterized by significantly elevated TCR beta diversity in blood and tumor.

This clone was seen at least ten times. Its antigen remains unknown. All patients were untreated before thyroid surgery. Methods used by the authors: For papillary thyroid cancer, a distant-metastasis classifier was constructed from CDR3 differences observed across clinicopathological groups. Through MiXCR, TCRdb re-clonotyped the PCR reads. It is TCRdb's table, rather than the study itself, that gives the V and J calls and clone size. The sample carries roughly 59,000 clones, roughly 16% recorded once. CDR3 size: 14 residues. V was clipped by 1 base and J by 3 bases, with 9 bases between them. Germline CDR1 is LGHDT and CDR2 is YNNKEL (reference sequence).

This receptor was identified in a male donor with papillary thyroid cancer or a benign thyroid nodule (not recorded which). Some clones in this sample may be carry-over from other donors' samples. This chain links TRBV3-1 with TRBJ2-5, with D possibly matching TRBD2 (5 bases). The sequencing input was blood. The CDR3 loop is CASSQGEPEETQYF. The CDR3 DNA follows: TGTGCCAGCAGCCAAGGGGAGCCAGAAGAGACCCAGTACTTC.